The sequence of this T cell receptor beta chain was determined in a study of graft-versus-host responses after intestinal transplantation. Study background: Recipients got multivisceral, liver-intestinal, or isolated intestinal transplants. Recipients were all induced with anti-thymocyte globulin, then given tacrolimus and steroids for two to three years.

The table came from immunoSEQ multiplex PCR; TCRdb's copy has only in-frame clones and leaves some out. The sample carries 100,000 to 120,000 clones, 90% to 95% recorded once. Points on this clone: What it recognizes is unknown.

The length of the CDR3 is 15 residues. Germline loops: CDR1 MNHNS, CDR2 SASEGT. V was trimmed by 6 bases and J by 4 bases, leaving 16 bases between them. Regarding the study as a whole: Early post-transplant falls in HvG clones accompanied the peak levels of circulating GvH clones.

The source was unstimulated CD8+ T cells sorted from spleen or lymph node cells, collected before intestinal transplant. The V and J genes are TRBV6-1 and TRBJ1-3; no firm D call. This clonotype originated in a human donor who received an intestinal transplant. In DNA, the CDR3 is TGTGCCAGCAGCCGAACAGAAAACCGCGGAAACACCATATATTTT. Translation gives CASSRTENRGNTIYF.